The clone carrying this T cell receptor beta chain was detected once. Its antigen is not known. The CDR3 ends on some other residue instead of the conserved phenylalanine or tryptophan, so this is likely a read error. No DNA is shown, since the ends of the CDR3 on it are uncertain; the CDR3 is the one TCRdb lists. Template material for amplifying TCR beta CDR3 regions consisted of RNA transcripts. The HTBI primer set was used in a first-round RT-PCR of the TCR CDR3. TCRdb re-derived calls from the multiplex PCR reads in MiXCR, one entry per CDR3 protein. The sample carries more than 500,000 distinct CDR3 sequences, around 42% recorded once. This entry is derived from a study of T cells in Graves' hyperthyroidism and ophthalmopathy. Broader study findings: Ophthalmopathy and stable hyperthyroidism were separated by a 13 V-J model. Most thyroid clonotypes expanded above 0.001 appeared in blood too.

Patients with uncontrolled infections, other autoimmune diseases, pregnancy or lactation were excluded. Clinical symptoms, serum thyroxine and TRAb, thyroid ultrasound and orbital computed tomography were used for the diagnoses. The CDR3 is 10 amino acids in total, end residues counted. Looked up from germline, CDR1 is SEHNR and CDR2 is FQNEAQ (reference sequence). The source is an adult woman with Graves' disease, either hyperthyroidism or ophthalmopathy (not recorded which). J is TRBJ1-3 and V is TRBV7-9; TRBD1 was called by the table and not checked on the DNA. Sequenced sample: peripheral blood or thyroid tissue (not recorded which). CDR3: CATTAGTAIY.